This T cell receptor (beta chain) comes out of a study of blood T cell repertoires in COVID-19. Measured with immunoSEQ multiplex PCR; TCRdb has only the in-frame clones, and not every one. Among over 75,000 clones listed, roughly 88% were seen once. The CDR3 has 16 amino acids. Germline V lookup: CDR1 PRHDT, CDR2 FYEKMQ (reference sequence). V was cut by 6 bases and J by 0 bases, with 15 bases left in between. Sequencing input: peripheral blood. This TCR came from a man aged 50 to 59 with COVID-19, enrolled during active disease. The chain couples TRBV13 to TRBJ1-5; D remains ambiguous. Here the CDR3 DNA reads TGTGCCAGCAGGCAGATATTGCGGGTTAGCAATCAGCCCCAGCATTTT. Translating it yields CASRQILRVSNQPQHF.